This TCR beta chain was documented in a study of blood T cell repertoires in COVID-19. On the study more broadly: There were acute and convalescent COVID-19 samples, and they came from the United States, Italy and Spain. T cells, B-cell-depleted T cells, or PBMCs provided the cDNA or gDNA that served as material.

Under the authors' procedure: Amplification of reference gene primers was used by the study to estimate nucleated cell counts. Libraries were prepared by immunoSEQ multiplex PCR; TCRdb keeps only in-frame clonotypes and omits some of them. Clonal size and the V and J genes are those of that table, whereas D and trimming came from the DNA. The sample records 85,000 to 120,000 clones, 70% to 80% being singletons. This clone was observed a few times. The V and J ends lost 0 bases and 8 bases respectively, with 11 bases between them. The CDR3 loop spans 14 amino acids. Germline CDR1 MNHEY, CDR2 SVGEGT. The V gene is TRBV6-2 or TRBV6-3, the J gene TRBJ1-3; D gene ambiguous. Sequencing used peripheral blood. This clonotype was sampled from a human donor with acute or convalescent COVID-19. The donor label of this sample is uncertain. The CDR3 is CASSYSRDRYTIYF. CDR3 in DNA: TGTGCCAGCAGTTACTCGCGGGATCGGTACACCATATATTTT.